These 27 T cell receptor beta chains were all obtained from the same sample, sequenced in a study of blood T cells in healthy people across ages. The authors ran a second PCR of about 6 to 12 cycles using a sample-barcoded 5' primer and a J-beta primer mix. TCRdb re-derived calls from the 5' RACE reads in MiXCR, one entry per CDR3 protein. The repertoire holds over 1.5 million distinct CDR3 sequences, with about 50% as singletons. The sequenced material came from blood. Source of these receptors: a woman aged 40 to 55 in good health.

In its sample, this clonotype was seen a few times. The chain employs TRBV6-2 or TRBV6-3 and TRBJ2-1; D is possibly TRBD2 (7 bases). The CDR3 length is 14 residues. The germline V and J ends were trimmed by 4 bases and 10 bases, with 17 bases remaining between them. The germline V gene encodes CDR1 MNHEY and CDR2 SVGEGT. The CDR3 nucleotides are TGTGCCAGCAGTTCATGGGGGGGGGCAAGCGAGCAGTTCTTC. Residues: CASSSWGGASEQFF.

The chain links TRBV7-2 to TRBJ2-1; 9 bases align to TRBD1. This CDR3 comprises 18 residues. Germline V gene lookup returns CDR1 SGHTA and CDR2 FQGNSA. V lost 1 base and J lost 3; bases outside the gene matches: 10. CDR3 in amino acids: CASSLVYFRTGDYNEQFF. In nucleotides, the CDR3 is TGTGCCAGCAGCTTAGTTTACTTTCGGACAGGGGACTACAATGAGCAGTTCTTC.

On this clonotype itself: One end of the junction does not line up with germline, which may come from a read error. The chain combines TRBV20-1 with TRBJ2-5; 10 positions match TRBD2. Germline CDR1 reads DFQATT; CDR2 reads SNEGSKA (reference sequence). The CDR3 totals 15 residues. DNA of the CDR3: TGCAGTACTAGGCCCCTAGCGGGGGTCCAAGAGACCCAGTACTTC. Translating it yields CSTRPLAGVQETQYF.

The chain has TRBV6-5 and TRBJ2-5; TRBD1 matches 8 bases. Germline lookup yields CDR1 MNHEY and CDR2 SVGAGI. Losses at the gene ends were 5 bases for V and 3 bases for J; bases not matched to a gene: 8. The length of the CDR3 is 15 residues. CDR3 residues: CASSQNRGEKETQYF. CDR3 DNA sequence: TGTGCCAGCAGTCAAAACAGGGGGGAAAAAGAGACCCAGTACTTC.

The rearrangement links TRBV9 to TRBJ2-7, with 11 bases lining up with TRBD1. Trimming cost V 3 bases and J 2 bases; bases outside gene matches: 10. The CDR3 spans 17 residues. Per germline, CDR1 SGDLS and CDR2 YYNGEE. In DNA, the CDR3 is TGTGCCAGCAGCGGATTCTACCGGGACAGGGGGGCCTACGAGCAGTACTTC. Amino acids: CASSGFYRDRGAYEQYF.

The chain joins TRBV11-1 to TRBJ2-5; D possibly corresponds to TRBD2 (7 bases). Trimming removed 3 bases at V and 0 bases at J, with 14 bases between. The CDR3 extends over 16 amino acids. The germline V gene has CDR1 SGHAT and CDR2 FQDESV (reference sequence). The CDR3 DNA reads TGTGCCAGCAGCTTGCGAGGGGGGGGGAACCAAGAGACCCAGTACTTC. Amino acids: CASSLRGGGNQETQYF.

This clonotype was detected only once. This chain joins TRBV7-3 and TRBJ2-3, with unresolved D. CDR1 SGHTA and CDR2 FQGTGA come from the germline V gene. The CDR3 has 14 residues. V was pared by 1 base and J by 3 bases, with 8 bases between. CDR3 coding DNA: TGTGCCAGCAGCTTAAATTGGTTTACAGATACGCAGTATTTT. Encoded protein: CASSLNWFTDTQYF.

This clonotype showed up just a few times. The rearrangement uses TRBV7-9 and TRBJ1-6; D perhaps matches TRBD1 (6 bases). CDR3 length: 15 residues. Trimming shortened V by 5 bases and J by 9 bases, and 17 bases separated the two germline ends. Germline CDR1 reads SEHNR; CDR2 reads FQNEAQ (reference sequence). CDR3 residues: CASSRQAGEGSPLHF. In DNA form, the CDR3 reads TGTGCCAGCAGCCGACAGGCAGGGGAAGGTTCACCCCTCCACTTT.

The V call is TRBV28, the J call TRBJ2-7; 7 positions agree with TRBD1. The germline CDR1 and CDR2 sequences are MDHEN and SYDVKM. This CDR3 has 13 residues. The J segment lost 3 bases and the V segment lost 8 bases, leaving 7 bases of the junction unmatched. The CDR3 loop is CASGDSLIYEQYF. The CDR3 coding sequence is TGTGCCAGCGGGGACAGCCTAATCTACGAGCAGTACTTC.

This clonotype has only one observation. The rearrangement links TRBV20-1 to TRBJ1-5; D remains unclear. The CDR3 extends over 14 amino acids. Germline loops: CDR1 DFQATT, CDR2 SNEGSKA (reference sequence). With 4 bases removed from V and 2 bases from J, the gap between germline ends came to 12 bases. This chain's CDR3 is CSATQVIGNQPQHF. In DNA form, the CDR3 reads TGCAGTGCTACGCAGGTAATAGGCAATCAGCCCCAGCATTTT.

This clonotype was counted only a few times. The chain recombines TRBV12-3 or TRBV12-4 with TRBJ2-1; 12 bases match TRBD2. Unmatched junction bases numbered 7, after V lost 3 bases and J lost 1 base. CDR3 length: 18 residues. This CDR3 reads CASSFLAGGPGSYNEQFF. The CDR3 DNA follows: TGTGCCAGCAGTTTTCTAGCGGGGGGGCCTGGGTCCTACAATGAGCAGTTCTTC.

For this clonotype: The junction differs from germline at one of its ends, possibly a read error. The genes are TRBV4-1 and TRBJ2-1; D is uncertain. The CDR3 runs to 15 residues. Germline CDR1 and CDR2: MGHRA and YSYEKL. Written as DNA, the CDR3 is TGCGCTAGCAACCAAGATGGTTTTGGCCTCAATGAGCAGTTCTTC. It specifies CASNQDGFGLNEQFF.

The chain combines TRBV9 with TRBJ2-7; TRBD2 aligns across 8 bases. Germline CDR1 is SGDLS and CDR2 is YYNGEE. V shed 3 bases and J 10 bases; nucleotides not matched to a gene: 12. This CDR3 has 14 amino acids. CDR3 DNA: TGTGCCAGCAGCGGGAGCGGGGGCGGAACCCTTCAGTACTTC. It specifies CASSGSGGGTLQYF.

V usage is TRBV7-2 and J usage is TRBJ2-3; 10 positions agree with TRBD2. Germline V gives CDR1 SGHTA, CDR2 FQGNSA. The V segment lost 1 base and the J segment 6 bases; nucleotides outside the gene matches: 13. This CDR3 region has 18 residues. CDR3 residues: CASSLVVAGGPPEDTQYF. CDR3 nucleotides: TGTGCCAGCAGCTTAGTTGTAGCGGGGGGCCCCCCGGAGGATACGCAGTATTTT.

This clonotype was observed a few times. The V call is TRBV7-2, the J call TRBJ2-3; TRBD1 is a possible D gene (7 bases). Germline lookup yields CDR1 SGHTA and CDR2 FQGNSA. V was cut by 3 bases and J by 0 bases, with 16 bases left in between. This CDR3 spans 17 amino acids. CDR3 in amino acids: CASSFQSGGSSTDTQYF. In DNA form, the CDR3 reads TGTGCCAGCAGCTTCCAATCAGGGGGGTCTAGCACAGATACGCAGTATTTT.

At least ten counts were recorded for this clonotype. The J gene is TRBJ2-5, the V gene TRBV7-2; 7 positions match TRBD1. The CDR3 runs 13 residues. The germline gives CDR1 SGHTA, CDR2 FQGNSA. Trimming removed 5 bases from V and 4 bases from J; junction bases left unmatched: 4. This CDR3 is CASSPDRRETQYF. The CDR3, as DNA: TGTGCCAGCAGCCCGGACAGGAGAGAGACCCAGTACTTC.

The rearrangement joins TRBV6-5 to TRBJ2-7; the D gene is possibly TRBD1 (6 bases). The CDR3 spans 14 residues. The ends were cut back, 4 bases at V and 7 bases at J, with 17 bases in the middle. Germline CDR1 MNHEY, CDR2 SVGAGI. CDR3 residues: CASSFDRLESEQYF. In nucleotides, the CDR3 is TGTGCCAGCAGTTTCGACAGGTTAGAAAGTGAGCAGTACTTC.

In its sample, this clonotype was seen a few times. The rearrangement links TRBV29-1 to TRBJ2-1, with a possible D match to TRBD2 (6 bases). The CDR3 is 12 residues long. V gave up 3 bases and J gave up 8 bases, with 11 bases separating them. Germline values: CDR1 SQVTM, CDR2 ANQGSEA. CDR3 protein: CSVEGGVYEQFF. The CDR3 DNA reads TGCAGCGTTGAGGGGGGTGTCTATGAGCAGTTCTTC.

This chain connects TRBV27 to TRBJ1-4, with D possibly being TRBD1 (6 bases). Germline V gene lookup returns CDR1 MNHEY and CDR2 SMNVEV (reference sequence). Trimming pared 6 bases from V and 8 bases from J, leaving 19 bases between. The CDR3 covers 15 residues. The CDR3 loop reads CASRSMGGRGEKLFF. The CDR3 DNA is TGTGCCAGCAGATCTATGGGGGGCAGAGGAGAAAAACTGTTTTTT.

This rearrangement joins TRBV6-1 to TRBJ1-2; a possible D gene is TRBD1 (5 bases). From germline, CDR1 is MNHNS and CDR2 SASEGT. V was trimmed by 5 bases and J by 3 bases, leaving 13 bases between them. The length of the CDR3 is 14 residues. The CDR3 loop is CASSPEQVYYGYTF. DNA of the CDR3: TGTGCCAGCAGTCCCGAACAGGTGTACTATGGCTACACCTTC.

This sequence joins TRBV12-3 or TRBV12-4 and TRBJ1-6, with a tentative D call TRBD1 (5 bases). V was shortened by 1 base and J by 6 bases, with 7 bases between the two germline ends. This CDR3 region has 14 residues. The CDR3 region is CASSLDRSNSPLHF. In nucleotides, the CDR3 is TGTGCCAGCAGTTTAGACAGGTCTAATTCACCCCTCCACTTT.

V usage is TRBV7-2 and J usage is TRBJ2-5; TRBD2 matches 8 bases. The DNA end is more similar to TRBJ2-7, so the J call may be wrong. In germline, CDR1 is SGHTA, CDR2 FQGNSA. This CDR3 has 13 amino acids. CDR3 in DNA: TGTGCCAGCAGCCACAGCGGGGGAGTCGAGCAGTACTTC. Translating gives CASSHSGGVEQYF.

V and J are TRBV18 and TRBJ1-5, with D possibly TRBD1 on 5 matching bases. The germline gives CDR1 KGHSH, CDR2 LQKENI. Deletions cut 0 bases from V and 0 bases from J, with 9 bases between. The CDR3 loop spans 16 amino acids. The CDR3 bases are TGTGCCAGCTCACCACCGGCGGGACGTAGCAATCAGCCCCAGCATTTT. It yields the protein CASSPPAGRSNQPQHF.

This clonotype was counted a few times. V usage is TRBV11-2 and J usage is TRBJ2-1; 7 nucleotides line up with TRBD1. After removal of 3 bases from V and 4 bases from J, the junction contained 6 bases not matched to a gene. From germline, CDR1 is SGHAT and CDR2 FQNNGV. The CDR3 runs to 15 residues. The DNA for the CDR3 is TGTGCCAGCAGCTTCGACAGGGTAACTTACAATGAGCAGTTCTTC. As protein: CASSFDRVTYNEQFF.

This clonotype was recorded many times. The chain combines TRBV18 with TRBJ1-2; D may be TRBD1 (6 bases). The germline gives CDR1 KGHSH, CDR2 LQKENI. V was pared by 8 bases and J by 1 base, with 11 bases between. The CDR3 extends over 13 amino acids. CDR3 in amino acids: CASSPDSNYGYTF. The CDR3, as DNA: TGTGCCAGCAGCCCGGACAGTAACTATGGCTACACCTTC.

This clonotype was recorded a few times. The genes are TRBV5-1 and TRBJ1-1; no firm D call. V lost 3 bases, J lost 1 base, and 7 bases lay in between. The CDR3 runs 13 residues. Germline V gene lookup returns CDR1 SGHRS and CDR2 YFSETQ. In nucleotides, the CDR3 is TGCGCCAGCAGCTCCGCGCCGAACACTGAAGCTTTCTTT. Translation gives CASSSAPNTEAFF.

This clonotype was recorded a few times. CDR3 nucleotide sequence: TGTGCCAGCAGCTCCACCCGCGGCGCGGGGTGGGTTAACGAGCAGTACTTC. Translating it yields CASSSTRGAGWVNEQYF. The genes are TRBV6-2 or TRBV6-3 and TRBJ2-7, with a tentative D call TRBD2 (6 bases). From germline, CDR1 is MNHEY and CDR2 SVGEGT. V lost 6 bases and J 5 bases, leaving 26 bases between the germline ends. The CDR3 runs 17 residues.